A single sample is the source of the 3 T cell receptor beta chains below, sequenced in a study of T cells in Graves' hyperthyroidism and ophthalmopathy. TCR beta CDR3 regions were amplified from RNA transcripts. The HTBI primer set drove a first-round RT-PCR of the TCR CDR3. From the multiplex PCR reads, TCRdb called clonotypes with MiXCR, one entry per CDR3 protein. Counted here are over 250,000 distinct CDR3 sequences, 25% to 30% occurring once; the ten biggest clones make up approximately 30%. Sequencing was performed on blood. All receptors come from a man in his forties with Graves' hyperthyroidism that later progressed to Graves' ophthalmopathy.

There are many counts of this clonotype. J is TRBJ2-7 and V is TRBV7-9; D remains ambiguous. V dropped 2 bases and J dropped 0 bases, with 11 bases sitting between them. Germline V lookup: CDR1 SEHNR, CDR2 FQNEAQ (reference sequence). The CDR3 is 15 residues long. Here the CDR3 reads CASSLLERSSYEQYF. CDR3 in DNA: TGTGCCAGCAGCTTATTAGAAAGGAGCTCCTACGAGCAGTACTTC.

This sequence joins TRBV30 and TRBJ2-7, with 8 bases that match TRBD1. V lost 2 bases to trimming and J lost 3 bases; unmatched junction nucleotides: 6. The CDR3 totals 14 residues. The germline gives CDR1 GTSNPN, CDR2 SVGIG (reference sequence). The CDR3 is CAWSHGTGDYEQYF. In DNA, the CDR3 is TGTGCCTGGAGTCACGGGACAGGAGACTACGAGCAGTACTTC.

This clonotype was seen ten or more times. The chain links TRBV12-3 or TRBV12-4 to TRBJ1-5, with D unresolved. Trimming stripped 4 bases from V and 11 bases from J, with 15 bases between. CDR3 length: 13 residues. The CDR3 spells CASSSGTAWAQHF. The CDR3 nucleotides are TGTGCCAGCAGTTCCGGCACAGCCTGGGCCCAGCATTTT.